One and the same sample provided the 28 T cell receptor beta chains below, sequenced in a study of early T cells in non-severe SARS-CoV-2 infection. TCRdb analysed the 5' RACE reads with MiXCR anew, one entry per CDR3 protein. This repertoire shows around 84,000 distinct CDR3 sequences, approximately 15% found once; its top ten account for 6.5% to 9%. Input material: whole blood. All receptors come from an adult who was a healthcare worker with PCR-confirmed SARS-CoV-2 infection or an uninfected control (not recorded which).

This clonotype came up a few times. V and J are TRBV3-1 and TRBJ2-3, with D uncertain. V shed 0 bases and J shed 5 bases, with 15 bases lying between them. The length of the CDR3 is 16 residues. The germline gives CDR1 LGHDT, CDR2 YNNKEL (reference sequence). CDR3 residues: CASSQEGSGSGDTQYF. CDR3 nucleotides: TGTGCCAGCAGCCAAGAGGGTTCGGGCTCCGGAGATACGCAGTATTTT.

This clonotype occurred a few times. The chain uses TRBV4-2 and TRBJ2-3; D assignment may be TRBD1 or TRBD2 (7 bases each). The CDR3 sequence is 19 residues long. V was clipped by 0 bases and J by 6 bases, with 25 bases between them. Germline V gene data show CDR1 as LGHNA and CDR2 as YNFKEQ. CDR3 DNA sequence: TGTGCCAGCAGCCAAGAAGGGGGCTTAGTGCGGGAGCAGGGGGATACGCAGTATTTT. This translates into CASSQEGGLVREQGDTQYF.

This clonotype was counted a few times. This chain links TRBV5-1 with TRBJ2-5; D may be TRBD1 (6 bases). Germline V CDR1 and CDR2: SGHRS, YFSETQ. This CDR3 has 13 residues. Trimming took off 3 bases at V and 3 bases at J, with 9 bases between the two ends. CDR3 DNA sequence: TGCGCCAGCAGCTCGACAGGCAAAGAGACCCAGTACTTC. Residues: CASSSTGKETQYF.

In this sample, this clonotype turned up a few times. The chain employs TRBV9 and TRBJ2-1, with D uncertain. The CDR3 extends over 12 amino acids. Germline V gives CDR1 SGDLS, CDR2 YYNGEE. V was pared by 5 bases and J by 9 bases, with 12 bases between. The CDR3 protein is CASSPRLGEQFF. CDR3 sequence (DNA): TGTGCCAGCAGTCCCCGGTTGGGTGAGCAGTTCTTC.

The rearrangement joins TRBV7-6 to TRBJ1-1; the D is unclear. The CDR3 covers 9 residues. Germline V gene sequence: CDR1 SGHVS, CDR2 FNYEAQ. V was shortened by 2 bases and J by 11 bases, with 3 bases between the two germline ends. The CDR3 loop is CASSLIAFF. The CDR3 DNA is TGTGCCAGCAGCTTAATTGCTTTCTTT.

The chain recombines TRBV20-1 with TRBJ2-3, with D perhaps matching TRBD1 (5 bases). In germline, CDR1 is DFQATT, CDR2 SNEGSKA (reference sequence). The CDR3 has 12 residues. With 3 bases removed from V and 4 bases from J, the gap between germline ends came to 8 bases. The CDR3 protein is CSASSGPDTQYF. The CDR3 DNA reads TGCAGTGCTAGTTCAGGGCCAGATACGCAGTATTTT.

This clonotype was seen a handful of times. The CDR3, as DNA: TGTGCCAGCAGCTTAGGGTTCGCCGGGACAGGGGTCGGCGGCTACACCTTC. It translates to CASSLGFAGTGVGGYTF. The chain couples TRBV7-9 to TRBJ1-2; 10 nucleotides match TRBD1. Germline V gene sequence: CDR1 SEHNR, CDR2 FQNEAQ (reference sequence). V trimming: 1 base; J trimming: 8 bases; junction bases outside the gene matches: 13. This CDR3 has 17 residues.

The chain links TRBV6-2 or TRBV6-3 to TRBJ2-5, with D unresolved. Germline loops: CDR1 MNHEY, CDR2 SVGEGT. V lost 2 bases, J lost 7 bases, and 8 bases lay in between. This CDR3 is built from 12 residues. The CDR3 loop is CASSYLGATQYF. CDR3 bases: TGTGCCAGCAGTTACCTTGGTGCGACCCAGTACTTC.

This rearrangement joins TRBV28 to TRBJ1-6; no clear D. Trimming shortened V by 3 bases and J by 7 bases, and 16 bases separated the two germline ends. CDR1 is MDHEN and CDR2 is SYDVKM in the germline V gene. The CDR3 extends over 16 amino acids. CDR3 region: CASSFNSPDWNSPLHF. CDR3 in DNA: TGTGCCAGCAGTTTCAACAGCCCTGACTGGAATTCACCCCTCCACTTT.

The V call is TRBV29-1, the J call TRBJ2-7, with 8 nucleotides matching TRBD1. Germline-derived CDR1 and CDR2 are SQVTM and ANQGSEA. The CDR3 is 14 residues long. Trimming cost V 6 bases and J 2 bases; bases outside gene matches: 9. In DNA form, the CDR3 reads TGCAGCGTGGGGAGTGAACAGGGGGCCTACGAGCAGTACTTC. Protein: CSVGSEQGAYEQYF.

V gene TRBV4-1 combines with J gene TRBJ2-3; TRBD2 matches at 7 bases. With 0 bases clipped from V and 6 bases from J, the junction kept 6 bases outside the gene matches. CDR1 is MGHRA and CDR2 is YSYEKL in the germline V gene. The CDR3 spans 15 residues. For the CDR3, the DNA is TGCGCCAGCAGCCAAGATACGGGGGAGGGGGATACGCAGTATTTT. This gives the protein CASSQDTGEGDTQYF.

This clonotype turned up a few times. V is TRBV9 and J is TRBJ1-2; D is possibly TRBD1 (5 bases). Germline CDR1 is SGDLS and CDR2 is YYNGEE. The CDR3 has 11 amino acids. Deletions cut 8 bases from V and 5 bases from J, with 10 bases between. CDR3 bases: TGTGCCAGTGGAGGGGTTTATGGCTACACCTTC. Translated, it gives CASGGVYGYTF. Based on the CDR3 plus reference TRBV9 and TRBJ1-2, the full variable domain is DSGVTQTPKHLITATGQRVTLRCSPRSGDLSVYWYQQSLDQGLQFLIQYYNGEERAKGNILERFSAQQFPDLHSELNLSSLELGDSALYFCASGGVYGYTFGSGTRLTVV.

The rearrangement joins TRBV29-1 to TRBJ2-3; a weak D match, TRBD2 (6 bases). The CDR3 totals 15 residues. V lost 7 bases and J lost 1, with 18 bases in between. The germline gives CDR1 SQVTM, CDR2 ANQGSEA. The CDR3 DNA reads as TGCAGCGCCGGGGGTAGGGGACTCGGCACAGATACGCAGTATTTT. This gives the protein CSAGGRGLGTDTQYF.

This clonotype was seen a few times. This chain joins TRBV20-1 and TRBJ1-1, with 10 bases aligning to TRBD1. The CDR3 has 15 amino acids. Germline V gives CDR1 DFQATT, CDR2 SNEGSKA (reference sequence). V was pared by 2 bases and J by 1 base, with 4 bases of the junction left unmatched. This CDR3 reads CSARRTGGTNTEAFF. DNA for the CDR3: TGCAGTGCTAGAAGGACAGGGGGGACGAACACTGAAGCTTTCTTT.

The table lists this clonotype with a few counts. The genes are TRBV5-1 and TRBJ2-1, with D possibly TRBD2 on 5 matching bases. This CDR3 has 14 amino acids. V was cut by 1 base and J by 4 bases, with 9 bases left in between. Germline CDR1 reads SGHRS; CDR2 reads YFSETQ. The CDR3 DNA sequence: TGCGCCAGCAGCTTGAGCGGAGATTACAATGAGCAGTTCTTC. Protein sequence: CASSLSGDYNEQFF.

The chain links TRBV5-1 to TRBJ2-3; D possibly corresponds to TRBD1 (5 bases). The CDR3 length is 16 residues. V lost 0 bases, J lost 4 bases, and 15 bases lay in between. Per germline, CDR1 SGHRS and CDR2 YFSETQ. Here the CDR3 reads CASSLEGRDGADTQYF. CDR3 DNA sequence: TGCGCCAGCAGCTTGGAGGGCAGGGATGGGGCAGATACGCAGTATTTT.

This clonotype was detected ten times or more. This chain links TRBV20-1 with TRBJ2-7, with 10 bases fitting TRBD2. This CDR3 is 17 amino acids long. J lost 1 base, V lost 2 bases, and 11 bases had no gene match. CDR1 DFQATT and CDR2 SNEGSKA come from the germline V gene (reference sequence). CDR3 residues: CSARKGYSGGPSYEQYF. CDR3 bases: TGCAGTGCTAGAAAAGGCTATAGCGGGGGGCCATCCTACGAGCAGTACTTC.

This chain joins TRBV28 and TRBJ1-1, with D unresolved. The CDR3 length is 13 residues. V was shortened by 2 bases and J by 2 bases, with 6 bases between the two germline ends. The germline V gene encodes CDR1 MDHEN and CDR2 SYDVKM. This CDR3 is CASSLVLNTEAFF. The DNA of the CDR3 is TGTGCCAGCAGTTTAGTCCTCAACACTGAAGCTTTCTTT.

This clonotype was found many times. The rearrangement uses TRBV7-2 and TRBJ2-3; the D gene is possibly TRBD2 (5 bases). The ends were cut back, 4 bases at V and 4 bases at J, with 15 bases in the middle. This CDR3 has 15 amino acids. The germline V gene encodes CDR1 SGHTA and CDR2 FQGNSA. CDR3 bases: TGTGCCAGCAGCTCAACCATAGCGCGCGCAGATACGCAGTATTTT. This translates into CASSSTIARADTQYF.

This clonotype was seen many times. V is TRBV6-5 and J is TRBJ1-2; the D is unclear. Germline values: CDR1 MNHEY, CDR2 SVGAGI. Trimming removed 0 bases from V and 4 bases from J, with 12 bases in between. This CDR3 spans 15 amino acids. CDR3 residues: CASSYSPTDLYGYTF. As DNA, the CDR3 is TGTGCCAGCAGTTACTCCCCGACTGACCTCTATGGCTACACCTTC.

The CDR3 loop is CSVVGGPGTEAFF. CDR3 in DNA: TGCAGCGTTGTTGGGGGCCCCGGGACTGAAGCTTTCTTT. The chain joins TRBV29-1 to TRBJ1-1; D perhaps matches TRBD1 (6 bases). The germline V gene encodes CDR1 SQVTM and CDR2 ANQGSEA. Between the trimmed V and J ends, which lost 4 bases and 5 bases, there was a span of 14 bases. This CDR3 comprises 13 residues.

This clonotype was counted a few times. CDR3 bases: TGTGCTAGTGCTTCGGGACAGGGGTATCAGCCCCAGCATTTT. Encoded protein: CASASGQGYQPQHF. This chain uses TRBV12-5 with TRBJ1-5; TRBD1 matches at 10 bases. CDR3 length: 14 amino acids. Losses at the gene ends were 7 bases for V and 5 bases for J; bases not matched to a gene: 5. Germline V gives CDR1 LGHNT, CDR2 FRNRAP.

This clonotype has just a few counts. This chain uses TRBV11-2 with TRBJ2-1, with D maybe TRBD2 (6 bases). CDR3 size: 12 residues. Per the germline V gene, CDR1 is SGHAT and CDR2 is FQNNGV. V lost 6 bases, J lost 7 bases, and 10 bases lay in between. CDR3 bases: TGTGCCAGCAGACCAAGCGGGAATGAGCAGTTCTTC. Its protein product is CASRPSGNEQFF. Supplemented by reference TRBV11-2 and TRBJ2-1, the full variable domain reads EAGVAQSPRYKIIEKRQSVAFWCNPISGHATLYWYQQILGQGPKLLIQFQNNGVVDDSQLPKDRFSAERLKGVDSTLKIQPAKLEDSAVYLCASRPSGNEQFFGPGTRLTVL.

V is TRBV12-3 or TRBV12-4 and J is TRBJ1-1; a weak D match, TRBD1 (6 bases). Trimming pared 0 bases from V and 11 bases from J, leaving 19 bases between. The CDR3 has 15 amino acids. The CDR3 bases are TGTGCCAGCAGTTTAGCGGACAGCCGAACCGGGGGGGCTTTCTTT. Its protein is CASSLADSRTGGAFF.

At least ten counts were recorded for this clonotype. The gene calls are TRBV4-1 and TRBJ2-3, with D perhaps TRBD1 or TRBD2 (5 bases each). CDR1 and CDR2 (germline): MGHRA, YSYEKL. CDR3 length: 18 amino acids. V was shortened by 2 bases and J by 0 bases, with 18 bases between the two germline ends. As DNA, the CDR3 is TGCGCCAGCAGCCAAAGGAGGCGGACATACACTAGCACAGATACGCAGTATTTT. The encoded protein is CASSQRRRTYTSTDTQYF.

This clonotype has a handful of counts. The rearrangement joins TRBV20-1 to TRBJ1-2; D is unclear. This CDR3 has 14 amino acids. V lost 0 bases and J 4 bases, leaving 12 bases between the germline ends. Germline V gene data show CDR1 as DFQATT and CDR2 as SNEGSKA (reference sequence). The chain's CDR3 is CSARDDEGPYGYTF. DNA of the CDR3: TGCAGTGCTAGAGATGATGAGGGTCCCTATGGCTACACCTTC.

The chain combines TRBV20-1 with TRBJ1-1; D is unresolved. The CDR3 totals 12 residues. Trimming cost V 3 bases and J 1 base, with 6 bases left between them. CDR1 is DFQATT, CDR2 SNEGSKA, per germline (reference sequence). The CDR3 sequence: CSASLRNTEAFF. DNA of the CDR3: TGCAGTGCTAGTCTAAGGAACACTGAAGCTTTCTTT.

Only a few counts were recorded for this clonotype. The chain joins TRBV9 to TRBJ2-3, with D unclear. This CDR3 contains 14 residues. Germline V gene sequence: CDR1 SGDLS, CDR2 YYNGEE. V was shortened by 1 base and J by 2 bases, with 8 bases between the two germline ends. CDR3 amino acids: CASSVRSDTDTQYF. The CDR3 nucleotides are TGTGCCAGCAGCGTAAGGTCTGACACAGATACGCAGTATTTT.